Included here is one T cell receptor beta chain sequence, with context. TCRdb's table, derived via immunoSEQ multiplex PCR, lists solely in-frame clones and lacks some. The table records 45,000 or so clones, roughly 96% of them present only once. This sample is part of a study of T cell changes during pregnancy in multiple sclerosis. This CDR3 is built from 14 residues. With 3 bases clipped from V and 3 bases from J, the junction kept 2 bases outside the gene matches. Germline V gives CDR1 SGHNT, CDR2 YENEEA. The sequencing used peripheral blood, collected in the second trimester of pregnancy. This chain connects TRBV11-3 to TRBJ2-1, with 7 positions matching TRBD2. The clonotype originates from a female donor with multiple sclerosis, enrolled in a pregnancy study. CDR3 sequence (DNA): TGTGCCAGCAGCTTTTCGGGGGGCTACAATGAGCAGTTCTTC. It specifies CASSFSGGYNEQFF.